This passage covers 17 T cell receptor beta chains from one sample sequenced in a study of control samples from healthy donors and cancer patients. Sequenced by immunoSEQ multiplex PCR; TCRdb stores in-frame clones only, minus some. The top ten hold roughly 1.2% of the sample, which has just over 90,000 clones, 70% to 90% seen once. Sequencing used blood. The source of these receptors is a woman aged 45-59 years in good health.

The chain combines TRBV4-2 with TRBJ2-1; D unclear. Trimming left V 0 bases short and J 6 bases short, with 6 bases between. The CDR3 totals 13 residues. The V gene's germline CDR1 is LGHNA and CDR2 YNFKEQ. DNA of the CDR3: TGTGCCAGCAGCCAAGACTGGAGCAATGAGCAGTTCTTC. Its protein is CASSQDWSNEQFF.

The rearrangement joins TRBV6-1 to TRBJ2-2; 11 nucleotides match TRBD2. V shed 2 bases, J shed 1 base, and the junction held 3 bases outside the gene matches. In germline, CDR1 is MNHNS, CDR2 SASEGT. The CDR3 totals 17 residues. Here the CDR3 reads CASSESTSGRNTGELFF. The CDR3 DNA reads as TGTGCCAGCAGTGAAAGCACTAGCGGGAGGAACACCGGGGAGCTGTTTTTT.

The J gene is TRBJ1-3, the V gene TRBV7-9; D unclear. This CDR3 has 14 residues. The V end was cut by 2 bases, the J end by 0 bases, with 5 bases between. Germline V CDR1 and CDR2: SEHNR, FQNEAQ (reference sequence). The CDR3 DNA sequence: TGTGCCAGCAGCTTAAGTATCTCTGGAAACACCATATATTTT. This sequence encodes CASSLSISGNTIYF.

The CDR3 protein is CASTPDASTYEQYF. In DNA form, the CDR3 reads TGTGCCAGCACCCCGGACGCCTCTACCTACGAGCAGTACTTC. The rearrangement uses TRBV6-2 or TRBV6-3 and TRBJ2-7; D is unresolved. The germline gives CDR1 MNHEY, CDR2 SVGEGT. This CDR3 has 14 residues. The V and J ends lost 7 bases and 2 bases respectively, with 15 bases between them.

In this sample, this clone turned up a few times. The V gene is TRBV15, the J gene TRBJ2-1, with TRBD2 identical over 8 bases. The CDR3 spans 16 residues. The trim removed 5 bases at V and 0 bases at J, leaving 6 bases unmatched. The germline gives CDR1 LNHNV, CDR2 YYDKDF (reference sequence). CDR3 protein: CATSVGSGSSYNEQFF. The DNA for the CDR3 is TGTGCCACCAGCGTAGGGAGCGGGAGCTCCTACAATGAGCAGTTCTTC. Supplemented by reference TRBV15 and TRBJ2-1, the full variable domain reads DAMVIQNPRYQVTQFGKPVTLSCSQTLNHNVMYWYQQKSSQAPKLLFHYYDKDFNNEADTPDNFQSRRPNTSFCFLDIRSPGLGDTAMYLCATSVGSGSSYNEQFFGPGTRLTVL.

This chain uses TRBV6-6 with TRBJ1-3; maybe TRBD1 (5 bases). From germline, CDR1 is MNHNY and CDR2 SVGAGI (reference sequence). The CDR3 contains 16 residues. The germline V and J ends were trimmed by 5 bases and 0 bases, with 14 bases remaining between them. CDR3 region: CASSPQGFSSGNTIYF. CDR3 DNA sequence: TGTGCCAGCAGTCCGCAGGGTTTTAGCTCTGGAAACACCATATATTTT.

The chain couples TRBV7-9 to TRBJ1-2, with 7 bases identical to TRBD1. The CDR3 is 15 residues long. The V gene's germline CDR1 is SEHNR and CDR2 FQNEAQ (reference sequence). V shed 5 bases, J shed 4 bases, and the junction held 10 bases outside the gene matches. This chain's CDR3 is CASSPSDRESYGYTF. For the CDR3, the DNA is TGTGCCAGCAGCCCGAGCGACAGGGAGAGCTATGGCTACACCTTC.

CDR3 in DNA: TGTGCCACGGGCGTCCTTGGAGTGGCTGGCTACACCTTC. Translated: CATGVLGVAGYTF. J is TRBJ1-2 and V is TRBV27; D is unclear. There are 13 residues in the CDR3. Germline assignment: CDR1 MNHEY and CDR2 SMNVEV (reference sequence). With 10 bases removed from V and 7 bases from J, the gap between germline ends came to 19 bases.

The J gene is TRBJ1-4, the V gene TRBV15, with 9 bases aligning to TRBD1. With V trimmed by 4 bases and J by 3 bases, 12 bases remained unmatched. This CDR3 region has 18 residues. Germline CDR1 LNHNV, CDR2 YYDKDF (reference sequence). CDR3 residues: CATSKHRGQAGANEKLFF. The CDR3 DNA reads as TGTGCCACCAGCAAACACAGGGGGCAGGCCGGGGCTAATGAAAAACTGTTTTTT. The full variable domain, in which reference TRBV15 and TRBJ1-4 provide the parts outside the CDR3, is DAMVIQNPRYQVTQFGKPVTLSCSQTLNHNVMYWYQQKSSQAPKLLFHYYDKDFNNEADTPDNFQSRRPNTSFCFLDIRSPGLGDTAMYLCATSKHRGQAGANEKLFFGSGTQLSVL.

The chain has TRBV13 and TRBJ2-7; 8 nucleotides line up with TRBD2. Germline V gives CDR1 PRHDT, CDR2 FYEKMQ (reference sequence). This CDR3 is built from 16 residues. J lost 4 bases, V lost 5 bases, and 13 bases had no gene match. The CDR3 loop is CASSPGPAGVGYEQYF. CDR3 bases: TGTGCCAGCAGCCCCGGGCCAGCGGGAGTTGGTTACGAGCAGTACTTC. The variable domain in full, with the rest retrieved from reference TRBV13 and TRBJ2-7, is AAGVIQSPRHLIKEKRETATLKCYPIPRHDTVYWYQQGPGQDPQFLISFYEKMQSDKGSIPDRFSAQQFSDYHSELNMSSLELGDSALYFCASSPGPAGVGYEQYFGPGTRLTVT.

CDR3 bases: TGTGCCAGCAGCTTAGATATTACAGGGGGCGTTGGAGATACGCAGTATTTT. Protein: CASSLDITGGVGDTQYF. The chain carries TRBV11-2 and TRBJ2-3, with 9 bases aligning to TRBD1. The V and J ends lost 0 bases and 5 bases, in that order; junction bases with no gene match: 9. Germline CDR1 SGHAT, CDR2 FQNNGV. This CDR3 is 17 amino acids long.

V is TRBV7-9 and J is TRBJ2-1; D might be TRBD1 or TRBD2, each matching 5 bases. Deletions cut 2 bases from V and 2 bases from J, with 10 bases between. The CDR3 is 15 residues long. The germline V gene has CDR1 SEHNR and CDR2 FQNEAQ (reference sequence). The CDR3 sequence: CASSLTLGAYNEQFF. The CDR3 DNA reads as TGTGCCAGCAGCTTAACACTAGGGGCCTACAATGAGCAGTTCTTC.

The gene calls are TRBV7-9 and TRBJ2-1; the match to TRBD1 covers 7 bases. The CDR3 covers 15 residues. Germline CDR1 and CDR2: SEHNR and FQNEAQ (reference sequence). V was pared by 6 bases and J by 6 bases, with 11 bases of the junction left unmatched. For the CDR3, the DNA is TGTGCCAGCAGTCCCCGACAGGGTGGCGGCAATGAGCAGTTCTTC. It yields the protein CASSPRQGGGNEQFF.

This clone appeared a few times. The chain carries TRBV4-1 and TRBJ1-5; no definite D call. Germline V gene data show CDR1 as MGHRA and CDR2 as YSYEKL. CDR3 length: 15 residues. V lost 1 base, J lost 1 base, and 8 bases lay in between. CDR3 loop: CASSQAFGSNQPQHF. The CDR3 DNA follows: TGCGCCAGCAGCCAAGCTTTTGGCAGCAATCAGCCCCAGCATTTT.

This CDR3 is CASRFGGQDSNQPQHF. DNA of the CDR3: TGTGCCAGCAGGTTCGGGGGCCAGGATAGCAATCAGCCCCAGCATTTT. J is TRBJ1-5 and V is TRBV27, with D perhaps TRBD1 (6 bases). CDR1 is MNHEY, CDR2 SMNVEV, per germline (reference sequence). The length of the CDR3 is 16 residues. The V gene lost 6 bases and the J gene lost 0 bases, with 15 bases spanning the gap.

The chain uses TRBV4-3 and TRBJ2-5; 8 nucleotides line up with TRBD2. CDR3 length: 15 residues. Trimming cost V 0 bases and J 6 bases; bases outside gene matches: 6. Looked up from germline, CDR1 is LGHNA and CDR2 is YSLEER. Here the CDR3 DNA reads TGCGCCAGCAGCCAAGAATGGACTAGCAGGCAGACCCAGTACTTC. As protein: CASSQEWTSRQTQYF.

V gene TRBV9 combines with J gene TRBJ2-5, with 7 positions matching TRBD2. The CDR3 runs to 15 residues. J gave up 2 bases and V 4 bases, and 8 bases lay outside the gene matches. Germline V gene data show CDR1 as SGDLS and CDR2 as YYNGEE. For the CDR3, the DNA is TGTGCCAGCAGCCACTACGGGGGGAGTCAAGAGACCCAGTACTTC. The encoded protein is CASSHYGGSQETQYF.